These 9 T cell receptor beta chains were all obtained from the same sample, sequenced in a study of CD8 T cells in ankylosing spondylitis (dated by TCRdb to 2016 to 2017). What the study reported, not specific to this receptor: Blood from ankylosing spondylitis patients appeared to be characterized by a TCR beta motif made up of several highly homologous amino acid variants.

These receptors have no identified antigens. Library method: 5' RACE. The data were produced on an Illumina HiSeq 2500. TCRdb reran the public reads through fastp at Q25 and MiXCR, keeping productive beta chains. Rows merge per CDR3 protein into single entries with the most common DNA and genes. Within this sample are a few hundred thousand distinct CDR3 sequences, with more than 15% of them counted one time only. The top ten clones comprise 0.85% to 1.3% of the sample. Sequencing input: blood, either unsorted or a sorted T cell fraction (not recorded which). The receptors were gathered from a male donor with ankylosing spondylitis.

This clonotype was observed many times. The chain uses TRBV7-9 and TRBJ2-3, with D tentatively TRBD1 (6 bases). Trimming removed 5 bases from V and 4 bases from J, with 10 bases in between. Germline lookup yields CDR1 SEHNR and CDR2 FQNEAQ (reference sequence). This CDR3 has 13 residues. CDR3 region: CASSRTAADTQYF. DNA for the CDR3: TGTGCCAGCAGCCGGACAGCCGCAGATACGCAGTATTTT.

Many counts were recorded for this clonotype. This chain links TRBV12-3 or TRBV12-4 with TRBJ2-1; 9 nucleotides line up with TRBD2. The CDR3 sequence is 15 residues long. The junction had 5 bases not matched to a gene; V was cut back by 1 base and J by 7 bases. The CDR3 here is CASSLGRGGVNEQFF. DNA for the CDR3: TGTGCCAGCAGTTTAGGGCGGGGGGGGGTGAATGAGCAGTTCTTC.

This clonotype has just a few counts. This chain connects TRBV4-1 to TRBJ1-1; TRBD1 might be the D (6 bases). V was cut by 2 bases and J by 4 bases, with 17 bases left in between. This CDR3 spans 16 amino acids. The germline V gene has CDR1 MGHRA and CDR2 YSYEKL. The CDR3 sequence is CASSQIKQGLSTEAFF. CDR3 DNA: TGCGCCAGCAGCCAAATAAAACAGGGCCTGAGCACTGAAGCTTTCTTT.

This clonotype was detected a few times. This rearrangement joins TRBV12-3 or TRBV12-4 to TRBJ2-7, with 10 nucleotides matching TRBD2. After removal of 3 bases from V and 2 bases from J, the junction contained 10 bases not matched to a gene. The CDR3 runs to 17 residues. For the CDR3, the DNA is TGTGCCAGCAGTTTGCGAACTAGCGGGATTTTACCCTACGAGCAGTACTTC. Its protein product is CASSLRTSGILPYEQYF.

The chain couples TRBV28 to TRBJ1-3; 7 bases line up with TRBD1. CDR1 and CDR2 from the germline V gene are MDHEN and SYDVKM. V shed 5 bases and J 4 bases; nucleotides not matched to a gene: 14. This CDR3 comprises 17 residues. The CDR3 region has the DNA TGTGCCAGCAGTCCCCCGACAGGGTGGAAGGACGGAAACACCATATATTTT. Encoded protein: CASSPPTGWKDGNTIYF.

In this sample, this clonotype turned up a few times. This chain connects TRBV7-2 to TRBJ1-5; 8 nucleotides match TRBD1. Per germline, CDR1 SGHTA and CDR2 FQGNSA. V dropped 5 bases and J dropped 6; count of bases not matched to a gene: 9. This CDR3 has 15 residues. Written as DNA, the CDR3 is TGTGCCAGCAGCCTACACAGGGGGAACGGTCAGCCCCAGCATTTT. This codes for CASSLHRGNGQPQHF. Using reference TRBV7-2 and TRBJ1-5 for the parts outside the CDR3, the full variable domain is GAGVSQSPSNKVTEKGKDVELRCDPISGHTALYWYRQSLGQGLEFLIYFQGNSAPDKSGLPSDRFSAERTGGSVSTLTIQRTQQEDSAVYLCASSLHRGNGQPQHFGDGTRLSIL.

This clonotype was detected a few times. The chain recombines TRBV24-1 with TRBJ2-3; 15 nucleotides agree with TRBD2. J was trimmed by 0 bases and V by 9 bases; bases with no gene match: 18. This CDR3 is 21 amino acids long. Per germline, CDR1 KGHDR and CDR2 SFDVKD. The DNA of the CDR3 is TGTGCCACCCGCGGACTAGCGGGAGGGCCTTTCCCGAAACGTAGCACAGATACGCAGTATTTT. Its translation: CATRGLAGGPFPKRSTDTQYF.

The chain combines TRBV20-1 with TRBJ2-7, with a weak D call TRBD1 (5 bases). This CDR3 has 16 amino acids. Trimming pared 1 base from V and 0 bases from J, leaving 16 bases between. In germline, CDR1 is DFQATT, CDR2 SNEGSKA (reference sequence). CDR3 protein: CSARGDRGRGSYEQYF. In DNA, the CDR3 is TGCAGTGCTAGAGGTGATCGAGGAAGGGGCTCCTACGAGCAGTACTTC.

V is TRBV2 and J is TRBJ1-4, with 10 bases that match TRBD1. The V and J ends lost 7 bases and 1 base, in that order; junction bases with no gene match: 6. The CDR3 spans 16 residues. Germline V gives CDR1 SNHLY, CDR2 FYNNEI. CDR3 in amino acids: CASNRQGARTNEKLFF. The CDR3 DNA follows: TGTGCCAGCAACCGACAGGGGGCGCGAACTAATGAAAAACTGTTTTTT.